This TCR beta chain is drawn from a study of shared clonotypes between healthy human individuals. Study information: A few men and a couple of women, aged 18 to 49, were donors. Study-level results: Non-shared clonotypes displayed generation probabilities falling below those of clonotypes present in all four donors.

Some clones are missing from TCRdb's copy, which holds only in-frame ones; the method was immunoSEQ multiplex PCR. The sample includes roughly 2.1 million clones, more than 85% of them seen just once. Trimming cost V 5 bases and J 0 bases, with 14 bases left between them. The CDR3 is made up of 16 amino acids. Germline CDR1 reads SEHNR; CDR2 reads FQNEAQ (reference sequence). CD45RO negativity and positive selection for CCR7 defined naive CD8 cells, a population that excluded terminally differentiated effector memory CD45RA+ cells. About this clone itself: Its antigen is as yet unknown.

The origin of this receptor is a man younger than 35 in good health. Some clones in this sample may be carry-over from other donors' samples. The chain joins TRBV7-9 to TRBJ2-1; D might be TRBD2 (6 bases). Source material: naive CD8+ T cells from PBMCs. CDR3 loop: CASSPLEGYSYNEQFF. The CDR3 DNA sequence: TGTGCCAGCAGCCCCCTGGAGGGTTACTCCTACAATGAGCAGTTCTTC.